A selection of T cell receptor beta chains follows, all from one sample in a study of early T cells in non-severe SARS-CoV-2 infection. Via MiXCR, TCRdb re-called the 5' RACE reads, giving one row per CDR3 protein. This sample carries about 42,000 distinct CDR3 sequences, 7% to 7.5% of them seen once, and the ten largest clones take roughly 4.8%. The sequenced material came from whole blood. The receptors were gathered from an adult who was a healthcare worker with PCR-confirmed SARS-CoV-2 infection or an uninfected control (not recorded which). Each CDR3 is given with its conserved first and last residue. The order of the fields is J gene, D gene, clone size, V gene, CDR3 protein, CDR3 DNA. The D gene is left open where the match is weak. Part of the rows lack a size; the others show once, few, many or a class for expanded clones.

j_call: TRBJ1-5
d_call: -
clone_size: few
v_call: TRBV4-1
cdr3_aa: CASSQGLSGDQPQHF
cdr3_nt: TGCGCCAGCAGCCAAGGGTTATCGGGGGATCAGCCCCAGCATTTT

j_call: TRBJ2-4
d_call: TRBD1
clone_size: -
v_call: TRBV7-9
cdr3_aa: CASSPQGADIQYF
cdr3_nt: TGTGCCAGCAGTCCCCAGGGGGCGGACATTCAGTACTTC

j_call: TRBJ2-3
d_call: TRBD2
clone_size: many
v_call: TRBV7-2
cdr3_aa: CASSKSGTSGGAPTDTQYF
cdr3_nt: TGTGCCAGCAGCAAATCCGGGACTAGCGGGGGGGCCCCGACAGATACGCAGTATTTT

j_call: TRBJ2-1
d_call: TRBD1
clone_size: many
v_call: TRBV5-6
cdr3_aa: CASSLVDRGSNEQFF
cdr3_nt: TGTGCCAGCAGCTTGGTGGACAGGGGATCCAATGAGCAGTTCTTC

j_call: TRBJ2-7
d_call: TRBD1
clone_size: once
v_call: TRBV2
cdr3_aa: CASSPGTGSYEQYF
cdr3_nt: TGTGCCAGCAGTCCCGGGACAGGGTCCTACGAGCAGTACTTC

j_call: TRBJ1-2
d_call: TRBD1
clone_size: many
v_call: TRBV19
cdr3_aa: CASSRQGPYGYTF
cdr3_nt: TGTGCCAGCTCCCGACAGGGACCGTATGGCTACACCTTC

j_call: TRBJ2-3
d_call: TRBD2
clone_size: few
v_call: TRBV10-3
cdr3_aa: CAIRQNLASGTTDTQYF
cdr3_nt: TGTGCCATCAGGCAAAACCTGGCTAGCGGGACCACAGATACGCAGTATTTT

j_call: TRBJ1-1
d_call: -
clone_size: -
v_call: TRBV25-1
cdr3_aa: CASSSYGAQSEAFF
cdr3_nt: TGTGCCAGCAGTTCGTACGGGGCCCAAAGTGAAGCTTTCTTT

j_call: TRBJ2-5
d_call: -
clone_size: few
v_call: TRBV3-1
cdr3_aa: CASSIIKTQYF
cdr3_nt: TGTGCCAGCAGTATCATAAAGACCCAGTACTTC

j_call: TRBJ1-1
d_call: -
clone_size: many
v_call: TRBV12-3/TRBV12-4
cdr3_aa: CASSLKVAEAFF
cdr3_nt: TGTGCCAGCAGTTTGAAGGTCGCTGAAGCTTTCTTT

j_call: TRBJ2-1
d_call: -
clone_size: -
v_call: TRBV4-1
cdr3_aa: CASSPIGGDPNEQFF
cdr3_nt: TGCGCCAGCAGCCCTATCGGGGGCGACCCCAATGAGCAGTTCTTC

j_call: TRBJ1-1
d_call: -
clone_size: -
v_call: TRBV5-6
cdr3_aa: CASSGRGPEAFF
cdr3_nt: TGTGCCAGCAGCGGCAGGGGCCCTGAAGCTTTCTTT

j_call: TRBJ2-1
d_call: TRBD1
clone_size: -
v_call: TRBV12-3/TRBV12-4
cdr3_aa: CASSSGQGEDEQFF
cdr3_nt: TGTGCCAGCAGTTCCGGACAGGGGGAGGATGAGCAGTTCTTC

j_call: TRBJ1-3
d_call: TRBD1
clone_size: few
v_call: TRBV6-1
cdr3_aa: CASSATGAGNTIYF
cdr3_nt: TGTGCCAGCAGTGCAACAGGGGCTGGAAACACCATATATTTT

j_call: TRBJ2-5
d_call: -
clone_size: few
v_call: TRBV10-1
cdr3_aa: CARGGVQETQYF
cdr3_nt: TGCGCCAGAGGGGGGGTCCAAGAGACCCAGTACTTC

j_call: TRBJ1-2
d_call: -
clone_size: few
v_call: TRBV19
cdr3_aa: CASTIRASYGYTF
cdr3_nt: TGTGCCAGTACCATCCGGGCCTCCTATGGCTACACCTTC

j_call: TRBJ2-7
d_call: -
clone_size: many
v_call: TRBV14
cdr3_aa: CASSQGGISSYEQYF
cdr3_nt: TGTGCCAGCAGCCAAGGAGGTATAAGCTCCTACGAGCAGTACTTC

j_call: TRBJ1-4
d_call: -
clone_size: few
v_call: TRBV20-1
cdr3_aa: CSARDGRLAEKLFF
cdr3_nt: TGCAGTGCTAGAGACGGCAGGTTGGCTGAAAAACTGTTTTTT

j_call: TRBJ2-2
d_call: -
clone_size: few
v_call: TRBV12-3/TRBV12-4
cdr3_aa: CASRQQGANTGELFF
cdr3_nt: TGTGCCAGCAGGCAACAGGGCGCGAACACCGGGGAGCTGTTTTTT

j_call: TRBJ1-2
d_call: -
clone_size: many
v_call: TRBV10-3
cdr3_aa: CAISESTGYGYTF
cdr3_nt: TGTGCCATCAGTGAGTCGACCGGCTATGGCTACACCTTC

j_call: TRBJ2-1
d_call: -
clone_size: few
v_call: TRBV5-5
cdr3_aa: CASSPRGGSSYNEQFF
cdr3_nt: TGTGCCAGCAGCCCTAGGGGGGGATCTTCCTACAATGAGCAGTTCTTC

j_call: TRBJ2-1
d_call: -
clone_size: few
v_call: TRBV7-6
cdr3_aa: CASSLADSNEQFF
cdr3_nt: TGTGCCAGCAGCTTAGCGGACTCCAATGAGCAGTTCTTC

j_call: TRBJ2-1
d_call: TRBD2
clone_size: few
v_call: TRBV5-1
cdr3_aa: CASSLDGSGGDEQFF
cdr3_nt: TGCGCCAGCAGCTTGGATGGTAGCGGGGGCGATGAGCAGTTCTTC

j_call: TRBJ1-1
d_call: -
clone_size: -
v_call: TRBV11-1
cdr3_aa: CASSARNTEAFF
cdr3_nt: TGTGCCAGCAGCGCTCGGAACACTGAAGCTTTCTTT

j_call: TRBJ2-6
d_call: -
clone_size: -
v_call: TRBV6-2/TRBV6-3
cdr3_aa: CASGRTSGANVLTF
cdr3_nt: TGTGCCAGCGGAAGGACCTCTGGGGCCAACGTCCTGACTTTC

j_call: TRBJ2-1
d_call: -
clone_size: -
v_call: TRBV20-1
cdr3_aa: CSAKQYNEQFF
cdr3_nt: TGCAGTGCCAAACAGTACAATGAGCAGTTCTTC